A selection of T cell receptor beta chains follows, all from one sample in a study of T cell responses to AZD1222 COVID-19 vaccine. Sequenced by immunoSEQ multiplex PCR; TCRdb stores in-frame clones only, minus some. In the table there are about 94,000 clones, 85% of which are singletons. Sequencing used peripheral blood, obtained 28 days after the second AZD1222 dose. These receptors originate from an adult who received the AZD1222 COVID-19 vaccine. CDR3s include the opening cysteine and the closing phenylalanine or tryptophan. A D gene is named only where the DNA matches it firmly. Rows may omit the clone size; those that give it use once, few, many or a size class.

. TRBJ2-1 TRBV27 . CASSVGGGSYNEQFF TGTGCCAGCAGCGTGGGGGGAGGCTCCTACAATGAGCAGTTCTTC
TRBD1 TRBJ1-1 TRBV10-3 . CAISDADRGTEAFF TGTGCCATCAGTGACGCGGACAGGGGGACTGAAGCTTTCTTT
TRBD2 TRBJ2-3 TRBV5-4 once CASSLAGGRSTDTQYF TGTGCCAGCAGCTTGGCCGGCGGGAGGAGCACAGATACGCAGTATTTT
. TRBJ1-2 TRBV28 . CASSPPAANYGYTF TGTGCCAGCAGCCCCCCAGCAGCTAACTATGGCTACACCTTC
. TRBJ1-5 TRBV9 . CASSPWGVSNQPQHF TGTGCCAGCAGCCCATGGGGGGTTAGCAATCAGCCCCAGCATTTT
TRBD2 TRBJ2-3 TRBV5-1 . CASSRGLAGGISTDTQYF TGCGCCAGCAGCAGGGGACTAGCGGGGGGCATTTCGACAGATACGCAGTATTTT
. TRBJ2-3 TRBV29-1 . CSGPLLAPAPDTQYF TGCAGCGGCCCGTTACTAGCCCCGGCCCCAGATACGCAGTATTTT
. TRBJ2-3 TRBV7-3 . CASSFSEGDTQYF TGTGCCAGCAGCTTTTCCGAAGGAGATACGCAGTATTTT
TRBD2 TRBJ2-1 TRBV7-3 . CASSLDTSGHEQFF TGTGCCAGCAGCTTAGATACTAGCGGTCATGAGCAGTTCTTC
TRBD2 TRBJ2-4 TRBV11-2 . CASSPWGLAGENIQYF TGTGCCAGCAGCCCTTGGGGACTAGCTGGGGAAAACATTCAGTACTTC
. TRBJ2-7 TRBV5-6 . CASSLTGGYEQYF TGTGCCAGCAGCTTGACCGGAGGATACGAGCAGTACTTC
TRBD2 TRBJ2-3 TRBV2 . CASRGTSGGAGTQYF TGTGCCAGCAGGGGGACTAGCGGGGGGGCGGGTACGCAGTATTTT
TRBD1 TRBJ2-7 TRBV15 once CATSRDRGVSHEQYF TGTGCCACCAGTCGGGACAGGGGAGTCTCCCACGAGCAGTACTTC
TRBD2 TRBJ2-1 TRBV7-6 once CASSFDLGLAGHNEQFF TGTGCCAGCAGCTTTGACCTCGGACTAGCGGGACACAATGAGCAGTTCTTC
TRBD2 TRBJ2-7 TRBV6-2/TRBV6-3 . CASSYPWMGLADPYEQYF TGTGCCAGCAGTTACCCCTGGATGGGACTAGCGGATCCCTACGAGCAGTACTTC
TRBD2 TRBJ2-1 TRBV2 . CASRPISGGEQFF TGTGCCAGCAGACCTATTAGCGGGGGTGAGCAGTTCTTC
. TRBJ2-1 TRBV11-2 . CASSLVHNEQFF TGTGCCAGCAGCTTAGTGCACAATGAGCAGTTCTTC
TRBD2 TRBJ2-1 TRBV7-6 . CASSPPSGRAYNEQFF TGTGCCAGCAGCCCTCCTAGCGGGAGAGCCTACAATGAGCAGTTCTTC
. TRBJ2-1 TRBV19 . CASQARRGFSYNEQFF TGTGCCAGCCAAGCCCGGAGGGGGTTCTCCTACAATGAGCAGTTCTTC
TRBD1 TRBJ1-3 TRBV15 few CATSRKGQLGSTIYF TGTGCCACCAGCAGAAAGGGACAGCTAGGAAGCACCATATATTTT
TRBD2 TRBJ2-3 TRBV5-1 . CASSLGLAGVDTQYF TGCGCCAGCAGCTTGGGTCTAGCGGGGGTTGATACGCAGTATTTT
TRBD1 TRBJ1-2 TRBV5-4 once CASSSPGQTTNYGYTF TGTGCCAGCAGCTCGCCGGGACAGACAACTAACTATGGCTACACCTTC
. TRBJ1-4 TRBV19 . CASSRDTNEKLFF TGTGCCAGTAGCAGAGACACTAATGAAAAACTGTTTTTT
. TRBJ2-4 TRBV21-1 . CASSKIEAGGPGNIQYF TGTGCCAGCAGCAAAATCGAAGCGGGAGGGCCGGGGAACATTCAGTACTTC
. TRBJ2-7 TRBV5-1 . CASSSAAGAYEQYF TGCGCCAGCAGCTCCGCAGCGGGTGCCTACGAGCAGTACTTC
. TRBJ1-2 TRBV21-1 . CASSKPGTGAGGGYTF TGTGCCAGCAGCAAGCCCGGGACAGGGGCAGGAGGCGGCTACACCTTC
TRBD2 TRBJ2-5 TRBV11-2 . CASSLGAGSGSWGETQYF TGTGCCAGCAGCTTAGGGGCGGGTAGCGGGAGTTGGGGTGAGACCCAGTACTTC
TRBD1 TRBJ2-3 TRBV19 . CASSPGQGLDTQYF TGTGCCAGTAGTCCGGGACAGGGGTTGGATACGCAGTATTTT
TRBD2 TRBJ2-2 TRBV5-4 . CASSPKLAATGELFF TGTGCCAGCAGCCCTAAACTAGCGGCCACCGGGGAGCTGTTTTTT
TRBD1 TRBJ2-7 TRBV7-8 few CASSFFRFFSGQGAYEQYF TGTGCCAGCAGCTTTTTCAGATTTTTTTCGGGACAGGGAGCCTACGAGCAGTACTTC
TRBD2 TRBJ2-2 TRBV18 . CASSPAGDTGELFF TGTGCCAGCTCACCGGCGGGGGACACCGGGGAGCTGTTTTTT
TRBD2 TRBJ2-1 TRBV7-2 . CASSLGGGGINEQFF TGTGCCAGCAGCTTAGGAGGCGGGGGTATCAATGAGCAGTTCTTC
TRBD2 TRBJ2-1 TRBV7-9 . CASTLRGDSYNEQFF TGTGCCAGCACCCTCCGGGGGGACTCCTACAATGAGCAGTTCTTC
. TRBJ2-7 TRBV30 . CAWSPWGERGQYF TGTGCCTGGTCCCCGTGGGGGGAACGGGGGCAGTACTTC
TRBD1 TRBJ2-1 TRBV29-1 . CSVEDPDREFF TGCAGCGTTGAAGATCCGGACAGGGAGTTCTTC
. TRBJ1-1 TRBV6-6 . CASWASGQSEAFF TGTGCCTCTTGGGCCAGTGGGCAATCTGAAGCTTTCTTT
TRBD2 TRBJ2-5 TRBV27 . CASSLAPTSRETQYF TGTGCCAGCAGTTTAGCCCCGACTAGCAGGGAGACCCAGTACTTC
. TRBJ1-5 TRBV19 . CASSMEGRGNQPQHF TGTGCCAGTAGTATGGAGGGACGGGGCAATCAGCCCCAGCATTTT
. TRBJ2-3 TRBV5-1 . CASSPLHTSPTQYF TGCGCCAGCAGCCCACTACACACTTCTCCTACGCAGTATTTT
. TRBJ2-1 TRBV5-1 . CASSLQDYNEQFF TGCGCCAGCAGCTTGCAGGATTACAATGAGCAGTTCTTC
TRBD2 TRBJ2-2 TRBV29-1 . CSALAGVTVGELFF TGCAGCGCTCTGGCGGGAGTGACGGTCGGGGAGCTGTTTTTT
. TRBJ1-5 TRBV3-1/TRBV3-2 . CASSQVGYQPQHF TGTGCCAGCAGCCAAGTAGGTTACCAGCCCCAGCATTTT
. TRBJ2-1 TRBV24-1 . CATSASGVSYNEQFF TGTGCCACCAGTGCCTCGGGGGTCTCCTACAATGAGCAGTTCTTC
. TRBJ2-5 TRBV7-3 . CASSPGGAGETQYF TGTGCCAGCAGCCCTGGGGGGGCCGGAGAGACCCAGTACTTC
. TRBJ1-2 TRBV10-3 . CAAGGGRYGYTF TGTGCCGCAGGAGGGGGAAGGTATGGCTACACCTTC
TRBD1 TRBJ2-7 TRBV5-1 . CASSLWDSSYEQYF TGCGCCAGCAGCTTGTGGGACAGTTCCTACGAGCAGTACTTC
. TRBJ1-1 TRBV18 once CASSPGGAAEAFF TGTGCCAGCTCACCAGGGGGGGCTGCTGAAGCTTTCTTT
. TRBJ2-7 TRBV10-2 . CASREGTVLYEQYF TGCGCCAGCAGGGAGGGGACAGTCCTCTACGAGCAGTACTTC
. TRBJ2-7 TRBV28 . CASSEGQRYEQYF TGTGCCAGCAGTGAAGGGCAACGATACGAGCAGTACTTC
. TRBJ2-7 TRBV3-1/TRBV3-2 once CASSQLYEQYF TGTGCCAGCAGCCAACTCTACGAGCAGTACTTC
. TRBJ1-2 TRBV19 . CASSTPDKPTYGYTF TGTGCCAGTAGTACACCCGACAAGCCCACCTATGGCTACACCTTC
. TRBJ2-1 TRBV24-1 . CATSDSYNEQFF TGTGCCACCAGTGATTCCTACAATGAGCAGTTCTTC
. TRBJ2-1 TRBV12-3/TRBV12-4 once CASSPTSNEQFF TGTGCCAGCAGTCCCACTAGCAATGAGCAGTTCTTC
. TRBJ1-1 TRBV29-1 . CSVEVRANTEAFF TGCAGCGTTGAAGTCAGGGCGAACACTGAAGCTTTCTTT
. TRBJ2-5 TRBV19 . CASNLPGLSPETQYF TGTGCTAGTAACCTACCGGGACTTAGTCCGGAGACCCAGTACTTC
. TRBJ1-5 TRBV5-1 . CATIGTQKYQPQHF TGCGCCACCATAGGGACGCAGAAGTATCAGCCCCAGCATTTT
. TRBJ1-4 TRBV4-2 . CASSQVRNQVFF TGTGCCAGCAGCCAAGTAAGGAACCAGGTGTTTTTT
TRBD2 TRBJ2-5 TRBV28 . CASSSAGGRETQYF TGTGCCAGCAGTTCTGCGGGGGGGCGGGAGACCCAGTACTTC
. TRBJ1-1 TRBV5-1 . CASKLAQGYGTEAFF TGCGCCAGCAAACTTGCCCAGGGATATGGGACTGAAGCTTTCTTT
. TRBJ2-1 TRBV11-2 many CASSLGLNYYNEQFF TGTGCCAGCAGCTTAGGTCTTAACTACTACAATGAGCAGTTCTTC